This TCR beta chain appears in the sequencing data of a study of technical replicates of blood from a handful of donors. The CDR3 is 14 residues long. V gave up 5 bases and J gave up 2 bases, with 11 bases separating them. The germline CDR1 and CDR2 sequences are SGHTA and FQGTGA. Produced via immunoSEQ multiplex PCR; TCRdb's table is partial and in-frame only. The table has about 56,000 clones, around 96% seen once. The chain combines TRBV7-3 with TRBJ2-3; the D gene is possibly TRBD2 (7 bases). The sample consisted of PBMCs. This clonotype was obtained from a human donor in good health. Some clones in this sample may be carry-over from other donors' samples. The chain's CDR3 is CASSRGGYTDTQYF. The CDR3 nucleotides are TGTGCCAGCAGCCGCGGGGGCTACACAGATACGCAGTATTTT.